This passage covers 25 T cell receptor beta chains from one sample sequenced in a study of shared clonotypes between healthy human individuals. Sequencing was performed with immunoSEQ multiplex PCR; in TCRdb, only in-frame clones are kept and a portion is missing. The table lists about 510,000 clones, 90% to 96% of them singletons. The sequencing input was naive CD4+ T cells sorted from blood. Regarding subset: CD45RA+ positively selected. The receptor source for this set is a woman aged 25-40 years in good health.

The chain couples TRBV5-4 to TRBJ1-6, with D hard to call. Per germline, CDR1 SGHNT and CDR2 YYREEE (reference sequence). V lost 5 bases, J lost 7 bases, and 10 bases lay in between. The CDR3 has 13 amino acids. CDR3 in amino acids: CASSFSGNSPLHF. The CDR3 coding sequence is TGTGCCAGCAGTTTTTCGGGAAATTCACCCCTCCACTTT.

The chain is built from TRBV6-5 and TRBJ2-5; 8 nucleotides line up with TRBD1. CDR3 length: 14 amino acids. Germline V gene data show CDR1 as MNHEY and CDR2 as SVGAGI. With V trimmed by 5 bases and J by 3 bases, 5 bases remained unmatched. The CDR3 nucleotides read TGTGCCAGCAGTCTGGACAGGGTAGAAGAGACCCAGTACTTC. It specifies CASSLDRVEETQYF.

This CDR3 is CASNGGEGNYGYTF. The CDR3 DNA is TGTGCCAGCAACGGGGGTGAGGGCAACTATGGCTACACCTTC. The chain uses TRBV28 and TRBJ1-2, with a possible D match to TRBD1 (5 bases). The V gene's germline CDR1 is MDHEN and CDR2 SYDVKM. Trimming took off 7 bases at V and 2 bases at J, with 14 bases between the two ends. The CDR3 is 14 amino acids.

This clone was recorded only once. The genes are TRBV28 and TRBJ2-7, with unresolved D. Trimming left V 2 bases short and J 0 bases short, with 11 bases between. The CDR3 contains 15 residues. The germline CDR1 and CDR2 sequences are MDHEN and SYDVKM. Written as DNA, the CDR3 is TGTGCCAGCAGTTTAAGACCACTAAGCTCCTACGAGCAGTACTTC. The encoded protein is CASSLRPLSSYEQYF.

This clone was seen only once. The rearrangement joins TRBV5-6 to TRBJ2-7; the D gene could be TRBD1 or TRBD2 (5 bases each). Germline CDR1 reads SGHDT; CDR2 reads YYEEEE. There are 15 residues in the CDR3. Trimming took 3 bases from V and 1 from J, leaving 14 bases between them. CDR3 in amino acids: CASSSTGTQSYEQYF. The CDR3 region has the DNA TGTGCCAGCAGCTCGACCGGGACCCAATCCTACGAGCAGTACTTC.

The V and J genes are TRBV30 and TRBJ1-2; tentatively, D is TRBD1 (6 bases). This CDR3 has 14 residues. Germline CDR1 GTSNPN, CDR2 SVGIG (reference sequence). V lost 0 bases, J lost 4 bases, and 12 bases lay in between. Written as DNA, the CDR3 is TGTGCCTGGAGTGTATTAGGACAGTTCTATGGCTACACCTTC. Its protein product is CAWSVLGQFYGYTF.

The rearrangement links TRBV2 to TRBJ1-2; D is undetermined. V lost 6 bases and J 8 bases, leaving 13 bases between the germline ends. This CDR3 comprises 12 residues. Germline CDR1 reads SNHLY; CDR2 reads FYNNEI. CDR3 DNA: TGTGCCAGCAGGCTGGACGGAGGAGGCTACACCTTC. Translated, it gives CASRLDGGGYTF.

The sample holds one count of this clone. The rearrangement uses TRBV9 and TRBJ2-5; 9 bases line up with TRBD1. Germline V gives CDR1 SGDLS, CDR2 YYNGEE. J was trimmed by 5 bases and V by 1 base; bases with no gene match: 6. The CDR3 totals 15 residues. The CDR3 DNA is TGTGCCAGCAGCGTACGGACAGGGGCGCGTGAGACCCAGTACTTC. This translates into CASSVRTGARETQYF.

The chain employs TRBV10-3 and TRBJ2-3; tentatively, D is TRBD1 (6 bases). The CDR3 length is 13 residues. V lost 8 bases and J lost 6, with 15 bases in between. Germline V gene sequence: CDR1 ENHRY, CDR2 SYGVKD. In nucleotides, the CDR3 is TGTGCCATCGGGAGACAGGATCCCGATACGCAGTATTTT. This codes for CAIGRQDPDTQYF.

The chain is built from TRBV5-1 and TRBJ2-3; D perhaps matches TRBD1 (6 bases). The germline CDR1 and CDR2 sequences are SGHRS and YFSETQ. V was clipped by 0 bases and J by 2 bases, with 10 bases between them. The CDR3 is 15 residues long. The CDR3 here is CASSLGTDFTDTQYF. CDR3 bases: TGCGCCAGCAGCTTGGGGACAGACTTCACAGATACGCAGTATTTT.

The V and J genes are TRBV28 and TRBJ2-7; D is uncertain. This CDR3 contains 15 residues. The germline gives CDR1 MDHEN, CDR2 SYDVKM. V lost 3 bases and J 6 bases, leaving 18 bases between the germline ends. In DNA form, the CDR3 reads TGTGCCAGCAGTTTCGGTTGGAAGCTCGTAGGCGAGCAGTACTTC. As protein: CASSFGWKLVGEQYF. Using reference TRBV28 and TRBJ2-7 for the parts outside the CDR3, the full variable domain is DVKVTQSSRYLVKRTGEKVFLECVQDMDHENMFWYRQDPGLGLRLIYFSYDVKMKEKGDIPEGYSVSREKKERFSLILESASTNQTSMYLCASSFGWKLVGEQYFGPGTRLTVT.

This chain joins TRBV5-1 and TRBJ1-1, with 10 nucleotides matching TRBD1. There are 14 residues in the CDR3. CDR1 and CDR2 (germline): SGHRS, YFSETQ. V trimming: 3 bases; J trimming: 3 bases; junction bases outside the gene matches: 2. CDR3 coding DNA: TGCGCCAGCAGCTCCGGACAGGGGGACACTGAAGCTTTCTTT. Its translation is CASSSGQGDTEAFF.

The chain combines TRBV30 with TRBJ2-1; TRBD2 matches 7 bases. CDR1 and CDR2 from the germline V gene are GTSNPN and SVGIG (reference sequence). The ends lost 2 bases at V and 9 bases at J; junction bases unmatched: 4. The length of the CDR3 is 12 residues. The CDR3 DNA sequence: TGTGCCTGGAGTTCGAGCGGGATTGAGCAGTTCTTC. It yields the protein CAWSSSGIEQFF.

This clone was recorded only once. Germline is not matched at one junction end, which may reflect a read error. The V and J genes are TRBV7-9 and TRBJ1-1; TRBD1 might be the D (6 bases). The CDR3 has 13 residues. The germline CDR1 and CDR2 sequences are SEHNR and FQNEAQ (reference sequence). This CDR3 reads CVSSIRQDRKAFF. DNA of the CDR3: TGTGTCAGCAGCATCAGACAGGACCGGAAAGCTTTCTTT.

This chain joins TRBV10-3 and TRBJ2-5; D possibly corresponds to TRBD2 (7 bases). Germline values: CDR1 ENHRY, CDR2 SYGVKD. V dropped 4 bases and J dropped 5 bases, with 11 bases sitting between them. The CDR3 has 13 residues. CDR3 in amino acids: CAISGGGGETQYF. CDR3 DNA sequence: TGTGCCATCAGTGGCGGGGGCGGGGAGACCCAGTACTTC.

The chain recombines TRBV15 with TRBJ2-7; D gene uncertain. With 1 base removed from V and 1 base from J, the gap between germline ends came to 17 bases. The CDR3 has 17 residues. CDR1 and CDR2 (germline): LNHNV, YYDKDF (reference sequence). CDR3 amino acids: CATSRATLTLGSYEQYF. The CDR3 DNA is TGTGCCACCAGCAGAGCAACCTTAACGTTAGGTTCCTACGAGCAGTACTTC.

The CDR3 region has the DNA TGTGCCAGCAGTTTTCAGACTAGTGACCCAGATACGCAGTATTTT. Its protein is CASSFQTSDPDTQYF. This chain connects TRBV27 to TRBJ2-3, with D possibly being TRBD2 (6 bases). V was clipped by 3 bases and J by 4 bases, with 14 bases between them. Germline CDR1 is MNHEY and CDR2 is SMNVEV (reference sequence). The CDR3 has 15 amino acids.

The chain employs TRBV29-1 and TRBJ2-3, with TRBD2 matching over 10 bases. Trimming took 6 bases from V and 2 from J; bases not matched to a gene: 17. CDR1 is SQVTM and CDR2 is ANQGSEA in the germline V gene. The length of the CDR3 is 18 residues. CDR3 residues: CSVMTEREGRKYTDTQYF. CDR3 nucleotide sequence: TGCAGCGTCATGACTGAGCGGGAGGGCCGGAAATACACAGATACGCAGTATTTT.

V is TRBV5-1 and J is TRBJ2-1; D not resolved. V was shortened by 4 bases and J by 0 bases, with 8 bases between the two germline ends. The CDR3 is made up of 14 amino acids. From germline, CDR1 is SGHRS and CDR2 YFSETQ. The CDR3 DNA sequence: TGCGCCAGCAGCGAACCTTACTCCTACAATGAGCAGTTCTTC. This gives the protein CASSEPYSYNEQFF.

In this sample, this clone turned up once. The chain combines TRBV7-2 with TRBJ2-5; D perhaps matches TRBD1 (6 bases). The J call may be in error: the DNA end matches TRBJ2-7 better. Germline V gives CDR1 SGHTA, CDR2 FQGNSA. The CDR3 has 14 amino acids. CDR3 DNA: TGTGCCAGCAGCCCTGGACAGCTTTCCTACGAGCAGTACTTC. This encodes CASSPGQLSYEQYF.

The CDR3: CASSLDESGTPYEQYF. The DNA for the CDR3 is TGTGCCAGCAGCTTGGACGAGAGCGGTACCCCCTACGAGCAGTACTTC. V is TRBV5-4 and J is TRBJ2-7, with TRBD2 as a possible D gene (5 bases). This CDR3 is built from 16 residues. V lost 0 bases to trimming and J lost 2 bases, with 15 bases between them. Germline-derived CDR1 and CDR2 are SGHNT and YYREEE (reference sequence).

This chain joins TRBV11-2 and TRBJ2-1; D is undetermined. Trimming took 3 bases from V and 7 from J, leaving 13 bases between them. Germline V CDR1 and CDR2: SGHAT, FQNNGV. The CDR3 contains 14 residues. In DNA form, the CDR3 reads TGTGCCAGCAGCTTCTTTTTAACGGGTAATGAGCAGTTCTTC. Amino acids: CASSFFLTGNEQFF.

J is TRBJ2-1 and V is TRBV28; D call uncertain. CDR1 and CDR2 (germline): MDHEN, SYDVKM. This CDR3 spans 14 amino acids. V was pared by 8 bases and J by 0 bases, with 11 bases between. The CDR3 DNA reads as TGTGCCAGCTTATCCAAGAGCTCCTACAATGAGCAGTTCTTC. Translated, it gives CASLSKSSYNEQFF. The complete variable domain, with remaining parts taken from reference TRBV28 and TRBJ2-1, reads DVKVTQSSRYLVKRTGEKVFLECVQDMDHENMFWYRQDPGLGLRLIYFSYDVKMKEKGDIPEGYSVSREKKERFSLILESASTNQTSMYLCASLSKSSYNEQFFGPGTRLTVL.

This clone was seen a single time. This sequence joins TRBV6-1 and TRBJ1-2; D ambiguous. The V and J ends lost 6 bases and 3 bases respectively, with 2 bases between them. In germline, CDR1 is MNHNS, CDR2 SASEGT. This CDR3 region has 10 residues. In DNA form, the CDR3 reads TGTGCCAGCAGCTACTATGGCTACACCTTC. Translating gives CASSYYGYTF.

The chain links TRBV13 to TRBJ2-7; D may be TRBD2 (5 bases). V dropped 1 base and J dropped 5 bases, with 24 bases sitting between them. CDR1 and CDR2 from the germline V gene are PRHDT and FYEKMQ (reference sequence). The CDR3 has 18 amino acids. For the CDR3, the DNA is TGTGCCAGCAGCTTAGTGGGGAAGGACTTTAGAGTCCGCCACGAGCAGTACTTC. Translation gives CASSLVGKDFRVRHEQYF.